One and the same sample provided the 26 T cell receptor beta chains below, sequenced in a study of post-analysis software for immune sequencing data (dated by TCRdb to between 2015 and 2016). The library came from PCR. The instrument given in TCRdb is Illumina HiSeq 2500. Unique molecular identifiers were incorporated into TCR beta cDNA libraries to reduce PCR and sequencing biases. The raw public reads went through TCRdb reprocessing: fastp at Q25, MiXCR clone calling, in-frame beta chains kept. Each CDR3 protein gets just one entry, which takes the most common genes and DNA from the rows behind it. The sample contains hundreds of thousands of distinct CDR3 sequences, 30% to 45% of them found a single time. 7.6% of the sample comes from the top ten. What these receptors recognize is not known. Study-level results and caveats: Four or five TRBV segments, including TRBV5-6, TRBV5-1 and TRBV20-1, were significantly more frequent in patients than controls.

The sample comprised blood. The source of these receptors is a girl aged 2-9 years with multiple sclerosis.

The gene calls are TRBV7-9 and TRBJ2-5; tentatively, D is TRBD2 (5 bases). CDR1 is SEHNR and CDR2 is FQNEAQ in the germline V gene (reference sequence). This CDR3 is 13 amino acids long. V was clipped by 1 base and J by 11 bases, with 14 bases between them. The CDR3 reads CASSLGPTEEQYF. The CDR3 region has the DNA TGTGCCAGCAGCTTAGGACCTACGGAGGAGCAGTACTTC.

This clonotype has a handful of counts. This chain joins TRBV4-3 and TRBJ2-1, with D maybe TRBD2 (6 bases). V gave up 0 bases and J gave up 4 bases, with 13 bases separating them. The CDR3 extends over 16 amino acids. Germline values: CDR1 LGHNA, CDR2 YSLEER. The CDR3 reads CASSQDFTSRYNEQFF. The CDR3 DNA is TGCGCCAGCAGCCAAGATTTCACTAGCAGATACAATGAGCAGTTCTTC.

The chain couples TRBV7-2 to TRBJ2-1, with D possibly TRBD2 on 5 matching bases. The CDR3 contains 15 residues. Germline V gene sequence: CDR1 SGHTA, CDR2 FQGNSA. Trimming stripped 4 bases from V and 0 bases from J, with 10 bases between. CDR3 nucleotide sequence: TGTGCCAGCAGCTCCAAGACTACCTCCTACAATGAGCAGTTCTTC. Translated: CASSSKTTSYNEQFF.

This clonotype was observed many times. The junction does not match germline at one end; this may be a read error. The V gene is TRBV5-1, the J gene TRBJ2-7; D ambiguous. CDR1 and CDR2 from the germline V gene are SGHRS and YFSETQ. The CDR3 length is 12 residues. Here the CDR3 DNA reads TGTGCCAGCAGTCTAGGCGGAGACGAGCAGTACTTC. Protein: CASSLGGDEQYF.

The gene calls are TRBV20-1 and TRBJ2-7, with D maybe TRBD2 (6 bases). V was shortened by 3 bases and J by 3 bases, with 12 bases between the two germline ends. There are 13 residues in the CDR3. In germline, CDR1 is DFQATT, CDR2 SNEGSKA (reference sequence). The CDR3 DNA follows: TGCAGTGCTAGCCGGACCGGGGGCTACGAGCAGTACTTC. Encoded protein: CSASRTGGYEQYF.

J is TRBJ1-6 and V is TRBV5-1, with D maybe TRBD1 (6 bases). The CDR3 length is 20 residues. V dropped 4 bases and J dropped 0 bases, with 23 bases sitting between them. The germline V gene encodes CDR1 SGHRS and CDR2 YFSETQ. The CDR3 nucleotides are TGCGCCAGCAGCAACTATGGCAGGGGCCTATTCGACTCCTATAATTCACCCCTCCACTTT. As protein: CASSNYGRGLFDSYNSPLHF.

The sample holds a few counts of this clonotype. A read error may be the cause here, since a much bigger clone is one base away. The chain employs TRBV28 and TRBJ1-4; 7 bases align to TRBD1. The CDR3 extends over 16 amino acids. The V gene end was trimmed by 5 bases and the J gene end by 4 bases; junction bases not matched to a gene: 10. The germline gives CDR1 MDHEN, CDR2 SYDVKM. CDR3 nucleotide sequence: TGTGCCAGCAGTCACGAGAGGGGGCCGGGTAATGAAAAACTGTTTTTT. Its protein is CASSHERGPGNEKLFF.

This clonotype was detected only a few times. The gene calls are TRBV28 and TRBJ2-5; the D gene could be TRBD1 or TRBD2 (5 bases each). V dropped 8 bases and J dropped 1 base, with 11 bases sitting between them. CDR1 and CDR2 from the germline V gene are MDHEN and SYDVKM. This CDR3 is built from 13 residues. Here the CDR3 reads CASSGTAQETQYF. The DNA of the CDR3 is TGTGCCAGCTCGGGGACGGCCCAAGAGACCCAGTACTTC.

This clonotype was observed once. The V and J genes are TRBV5-1 and TRBJ1-6; no reliable D call. From germline, CDR1 is SGHRS and CDR2 YFSETQ. The CDR3 length is 16 residues. The V gene lost 2 bases and the J gene lost 5 bases, with 14 bases spanning the gap. CDR3 protein: CASSFRRNLNNSPLHF. For the CDR3, the DNA is TGCGCCAGCAGCTTCCGACGGAACCTAAATAATTCACCCCTCCACTTT.

This clonotype was counted only a few times. The J gene is TRBJ2-5, the V gene TRBV29-1; 11 bases fit TRBD1. Trimming at V came to 5 bases and at J to 5 bases, leaving 1 base not matched to a gene. There are 12 residues in the CDR3. The germline V gene has CDR1 SQVTM and CDR2 ANQGSEA. CDR3 bases: TGCAGCGTTCGGACAGGGGGCGAGACCCAGTACTTC. Amino acid sequence: CSVRTGGETQYF.

This clonotype was recorded a few times. This rearrangement joins TRBV7-2 to TRBJ1-1; D is uncertain. The CDR3 has 13 residues. The germline CDR1 and CDR2 sequences are SGHTA and FQGNSA. Trimming stripped 1 base from V and 3 bases from J, with 6 bases between. CDR3 loop: CASSLVQYTEAFF. CDR3 bases: TGTGCCAGCAGCTTAGTGCAGTACACTGAAGCTTTCTTT.

The chain uses TRBV29-1 and TRBJ2-1; the D is unclear. Germline values: CDR1 SQVTM, CDR2 ANQGSEA. This CDR3 has 13 residues. Trimming removed 7 bases from V and 4 bases from J, with 14 bases in between. The CDR3 is CSARTELYNEQFF. The CDR3 nucleotides are TGCAGCGCCCGGACGGAACTTTACAATGAGCAGTTCTTC.

The chain employs TRBV7-9 and TRBJ2-7, with a weak D call TRBD2 (6 bases). The V and J ends lost 5 bases and 6 bases respectively, with 11 bases between them. CDR1 SEHNR and CDR2 FQNEAQ come from the germline V gene (reference sequence). This CDR3 has 12 residues. CDR3 DNA sequence: TGTGCCAGCAGCCCTTGGGGGGTCGAGCAGTACTTC. Amino acid sequence: CASSPWGVEQYF.

The chain is built from TRBV6-5 and TRBJ1-4; maybe TRBD1 (6 bases). V was pared by 4 bases and J by 0 bases, with 12 bases between. CDR1 and CDR2 from the germline V gene are MNHEY and SVGAGI. CDR3 size: 16 residues. The CDR3 reads CASSSGGGATNEKLFF. In nucleotides, the CDR3 is TGTGCCAGCAGTTCGGGAGGGGGGGCAACTAATGAAAAACTGTTTTTT.

V and J are TRBV5-1 and TRBJ1-2; D is undetermined. Trimming cost V 0 bases and J 6 bases, with 12 bases left between them. The germline CDR1 and CDR2 sequences are SGHRS and YFSETQ. This CDR3 is 14 amino acids long. The CDR3 DNA is TGCGCCAGCAGCTTGGAGGGAGTTGAGCATGGCTACACCTTC. Residues: CASSLEGVEHGYTF.

V is TRBV6-2 or TRBV6-3 and J is TRBJ2-7; 9 bases line up with TRBD2. The germline CDR1 and CDR2 sequences are MNHEY and SVGEGT. J was trimmed by 4 bases and V by 6 bases; bases with no gene match: 13. The CDR3 loop spans 16 amino acids. The chain's CDR3 is CASRSHRLSGSYEQYF. The CDR3 DNA sequence: TGTGCCAGCAGGTCCCATCGACTTAGCGGGAGTTACGAGCAGTACTTC.

The chain employs TRBV4-3 and TRBJ1-4; no clear D. There are 14 residues in the CDR3. V lost 1 base and J lost 8, with 11 bases in between. Germline values: CDR1 LGHNA, CDR2 YSLEER. The CDR3 DNA follows: TGCGCCAGCAGCCAAGGAACCCGGTACGAAAAACTGTTTTTT. Its protein product is CASSQGTRYEKLFF.

The chain combines TRBV10-3 with TRBJ2-4; 10 bases match TRBD1. The DNA end is a closer match to TRBJ2-7, so the J assignment may be wrong. Germline CDR1 reads ENHRY; CDR2 reads SYGVKD. This CDR3 has 12 amino acids. For the CDR3, the DNA is TGTGCCATTAGAGGACAGGGGGGCGAGCAGTACTTC. It translates to CAIRGQGGEQYF.

V gene TRBV2 combines with J gene TRBJ2-3; a weak D match, TRBD1 (5 bases). CDR1 is SNHLY, CDR2 FYNNEI, per germline. Trimming stripped 1 base from V and 6 bases from J, with 26 bases between. There are 19 residues in the CDR3. The DNA for the CDR3 is TGTGCCAGCAGTGAAGAGGCTGGGCTAGTTGGGTTTGGGGCGGATACGCAGTATTTT. It yields the protein CASSEEAGLVGFGADTQYF. Together with reference TRBV2 and TRBJ2-3, the CDR3 gives the full variable domain: EPEVTQTPSHQVTQMGQEVILRCVPISNHLYFYWYRQILGQKVEFLVSFYNNEISEKSEIFDDQFSVERPDGSNFTLKIRSTKLEDSAMYFCASSEEAGLVGFGADTQYFGPGTRLTVL.

V gene TRBV2 combines with J gene TRBJ1-2; 8 positions agree with TRBD1. CDR1 and CDR2 (germline): SNHLY, FYNNEI. The CDR3 length is 14 residues. V was clipped by 3 bases and J by 8 bases; unmatched bases: 8. The CDR3 reads CASSDSATGVGYTF. CDR3 DNA sequence: TGTGCCAGCAGTGATTCCGCGACAGGGGTGGGCTACACCTTC.

The J gene is TRBJ2-1, the V gene TRBV30; 7 positions agree with TRBD1. V lost 3 bases, J lost 7 bases, and 6 bases stayed unmatched. The germline gives CDR1 GTSNPN, CDR2 SVGIG (reference sequence). The CDR3 length is 13 residues. CDR3 DNA sequence: TGTGCCTGGAGGAGACAGGGTGGGAATGAGCAGTTCTTC. This codes for CAWRRQGGNEQFF.

In its sample, this clonotype was seen a few times. CDR3 region: CASRDLQEQYF. In DNA form, the CDR3 reads TGTGCCAGCAGGGACCTACAGGAGCAGTACTTC. The gene calls are TRBV2 and TRBJ2-4, with D possibly being TRBD1 (5 bases). The CDR3 runs to 11 residues. CDR1 is SNHLY, CDR2 FYNNEI, per germline. V lost 6 bases and J 13 bases, leaving 13 bases between the germline ends.

This chain connects TRBV2 to TRBJ2-1, with D tentatively TRBD1 (5 bases). Germline-derived CDR1 and CDR2 are SNHLY and FYNNEI. This CDR3 region has 15 residues. Trimming cost V 5 bases and J 2 bases, with 13 bases left between them. CDR3 amino acids: CASSPHGHAYNEQFF. Written as DNA, the CDR3 is TGTGCCAGCAGTCCCCATGGACACGCCTACAATGAGCAGTTCTTC.

V usage is TRBV9 and J usage is TRBJ2-5; 14 nucleotides align to TRBD2. The CDR3 consists of 16 residues. V trimming: 4 bases; J trimming: 4 bases; junction bases outside the gene matches: 6. CDR1 and CDR2 from the germline V gene are SGDLS and YYNGEE. The CDR3 DNA is TGTGCCAGCAGCTCTGAGGGACTAGCGGGAGTAGAGACCCAGTACTTC. Encoded protein: CASSSEGLAGVETQYF.

The CDR3 nucleotides are TGTGCCGCGGGGCCAGCCTATAATTCACCCCTCCACTTT. Amino acid sequence: CAAGPAYNSPLHF. The V gene is TRBV10-3, the J gene TRBJ1-6; tentative D call: TRBD1 (5 bases). In germline, CDR1 is ENHRY, CDR2 SYGVKD. Trimming pared 11 bases from V and 2 bases from J, leaving 10 bases between. The CDR3 runs 13 residues.

This clonotype was counted only a few times. CDR3 DNA: TGTGCCAGCAGCCAAGCGGGGACTAGCGGAAACAATGAGCAGTTCTTC. Its translation is CASSQAGTSGNNEQFF. The rearrangement uses TRBV4-2 and TRBJ2-1; 11 bases are a match to TRBD2. J lost 5 bases, V lost 1 base, and 4 bases had no gene match. CDR1 is LGHNA, CDR2 YNFKEQ, per germline. The CDR3 has 16 amino acids.